The source of this T cell receptor (beta chain) is a study of PD-1 blockade in classical Hodgkin lymphoma. The wider study: Patients were dosed intravenously with nivolumab at 3 mg/kg every 2 weeks.

The data were produced by immunoSEQ multiplex PCR, yet TCRdb's version contains in-frame clones alone and is incomplete. The sample holds 40,000 to 50,000 clones, about three quarters seen once. Study-wide points: Baseline TCR diversity was reportedly lower in newly diagnosed patients than in healthy donors. It was reported as lower still in relapsed/refractory patients. Complete responders entered with baseline diversity on par with newly diagnosed patients, the results showed. By C4D1 there was a significant rise in CD4+ TCR diversity but not in CD8+ TCR diversity.

This clone showed up just a few times. Its antigen is not identified. All patients relapsed after autologous stem cell transplantation, and brentuximab vedotin exposure varied. CDR3 length: 18 amino acids. Germline V gives CDR1 SGHNT, CDR2 YENEEA. J gave up 9 bases and V 7 bases, and 21 bases lay outside the gene matches. The rearrangement uses TRBV11-3 and TRBJ2-1; 10 nucleotides agree with TRBD1. This specimen consisted of peripheral blood mononuclear cells (PBMCs), obtained at baseline. The clonotype was recovered from a human donor with classical Hodgkin lymphoma. The CDR3 reads CASTTRSPRDRGKGEQFF. CDR3 in DNA: TGTGCCAGCACCACTAGATCCCCCCGGGACAGGGGTAAGGGTGAGCAGTTCTTC.